This TCR beta chain emerged from a study of cytomegalovirus exposure and HLA in healthy donors (dated by TCRdb to about 2017). About the full investigation: According to an earlier analysis of 587 of the donors, roughly 180 million T cells yielded over 100 million unique TCR beta sequences and more than 250 Gb of sequence data. Donor age, sex, ethnicity and CMV serostatus were compiled together with the repertoire data. An early release covering about 600 HLA-typed donors comprised approximately 290 gigabases of sequencing data and around 85 million unique TCR sequences. The study aimed to test whether cataloging public T cell receptors could reveal signatures of past pathogen exposure. The later analysis used no new phenotypic data to find candidate immune exposures, relying instead on TCR beta sequences and their occurrence across donors. Across some 400 genotyped donors of the cohort, an average of approximately 200,000 unique TCR beta nucleotide sequences per donor were sequenced, and approximately 17% of those sequences were non-productive. The T cell repertoires of around 730 subjects were profiled by immunosequencing and related to cytomegalovirus serostatus. HLA typing included class I and class II loci at four-digit resolution. The number of donors typed differed by locus, with roughly 629-640 for A, B, C, DRB1 and DQB1, roughly 550 for DQA1, some 570 for DPA1, and around 450 for DPB1. A later genetic analysis took genome-wide SNP genotypes for about three fifths of the 666 donors and used that subset as a discovery cohort. A later analysis re-analyzed previously published TCR beta repertoires from hundreds of donors and added high-resolution HLA genotyping to study TCR occurrence patterns. A separate validation cohort of about 110 different subjects was used in addition to the approximately 700-subject first cohort. Roughly five DR-DQ haplotypes were treated as single units for association and clustering because of strong linkage in the cohort. High-throughput TCR immunosequencing, statistical association of individual TCRs with disease status, and machine learning were combined to predict cytomegalovirus infection status. Of the roughly 390 genotyped donors, around 81% fell in the genetic ancestry cluster associated with self-reported Caucasian donors. Every discovery cohort repertoire had been produced on one sequencing platform. To decide whether each TCR beta V gene segment behaved as functional or pseudogenic, an earlier analysis of some 600 of the donors relied on high-throughput TCR beta sequencing.

With regard to this clone: It lacks a known antigen. Per-base qualities were not stored, and no clone one base away is much larger.

The paper as a whole reports these results and caveats: Because HLA typing was unavailable for some donors at each locus, only the typed subset was used in association tests. Linkage disequilibrium might explain the correlated functional status among segregating V segments, but an unknown experimental factor could not be ruled out. Assigning TCR associations to individual alleles was difficult when HLA alleles, especially DR and DQ, strongly co-occurred. A few of the identified cytomegalovirus-associated TCR beta chains were confirmed in vitro to be specific for cytomegalovirus antigens. Roughly uniform sequencing depth across donors was assumed in presence/absence analyses, although this assumption may not hold. In an earlier analysis of a few hundred of the donors, most TCR beta V segments were observed in productive rearrangements about 87% or about 30% of the time, broadly matching IMGT annotations. A cluster of highly shared sequence variants was judged likely to be a technical artifact of the sequencing pipeline. According to a later genetic analysis, donors in an Asian-associated ancestry cluster had fewer N-insertions in productive TCRs than the roughly 670-donor mean. Across donors, most TCR sequences were observed very rarely, whereas some public TCRs were present in many individuals. About 15 rarely observed V segments, including chromosome 9 orphons, were excluded from the earlier analysis of some 590 of the donors because counts were too low. A later analysis found that TCR association rates varied across HLA loci, with DRB1 alleles showing the most associated TCRs and HLA-C alleles the fewest. This cohort had only TCR beta chains sequenced, and the lack of alpha or paired-chain data limited which features could be detected. The authors suggested that the approach could potentially be extended to other disease states and immunological phenotypes. An association between a missense DCLRE1C variant and V-gene and J-gene trimming of TCR beta chains was found in a later genetic analysis and replicated in an independent cohort. Specific HLA alleles were associated with roughly 16,000 TCR beta sequences at a false discovery rate of 0.05 in a later analysis. A further reported finding was that TCR beta sequences accurately predicted the HLA-A and HLA-B alleles for most subjects in the first cohort. For the cohort, immune exposure information was limited to CMV serostatus. A later analysis found that HLA-associated TCR beta chains were more clonally expanded and had lower generation probabilities than equally common non-associated chains. The 87-base-pair reads could not distinguish some IMGT-functional V segments, including TRBV6-2 and TRBV6-3, so those segments were excluded. A total of fewer than 200 TCR beta chains were listed by the study as associated with cytomegalovirus. According to a later analysis, parvovirus B19, influenza, CMV and Epstein-Barr virus appeared linked to several top co-occurrence clusters. Cytomegalovirus status was reported to be diagnosed by the classifier with high specificity and sensitivity in both the original and validation cohorts. A later analysis found that most CMV-associated TCR beta chains appeared HLA-restricted, with HLA associations seemingly driven largely by CMV exposure.

Library creation used the immunoSEQ multiplex PCR assay. The multiplex PCR relied on a mix of 60 forward primers for TCR Vbeta segments and 13 reverse primers for TCR Jbeta segments. The CDR3 region of rearranged TCR beta genes was amplified from genomic DNA with a multiplex PCR assay. On the Illumina HiSeq System, the amplified TCR beta libraries were sequenced as 87-base-pair reads. Per the authors' processing: In a later analysis, tens of millions of unique TCR beta chains were counted across the approximately 640 repertoires, and around 11 million of these chains were shared by at least two donors. Raw reads were error-corrected and collapsed into unique sequences by a nearest-neighbor algorithm in which closely related sequences were merged to remove PCR and sequencing errors. Alignment of CDR3 sequences to IMGT reference sequences was used to assign V, D and J gene segments. For a sequence to be retained, a match of at least six nucleotides to both a V gene segment and a J gene segment was required. A rearrangement was called productive if the CDR3 had no stop codons and remained in frame with V and J, and every other rearrangement was called non-productive. Following IMGT convention, CDR3 was defined as the stretch from the second conserved V-encoded cysteine to the conserved J-encoded phenylalanine. In an earlier analysis of more than 550 of the donors, sequences lacking an unambiguous match to a single V gene segment were excluded. In an earlier analysis of 500 to 750 of the donors, V segments were called functional above 56.7% productive rearrangements and were called segregating when the between-donor standard deviation exceeded 5%. To diagnose cytomegalovirus status from the catalog of TCR beta chain sequences, a statistical classification framework was built. A later analysis assigned V and J genes by comparing TCR nucleotide sequences with IMGT/GENE-DB human TR gene sequences. A later analysis assigned CDR3 sequences and most-parsimonious VDJ recombination scenarios with the TCRdist pipeline. In a later analysis, each TCR beta chain was defined by its CDR3 amino acid sequence together with its V-gene family, and reads without a unique V-gene family were excluded. A later analysis removed 450 to 600 highly shared, low-generation-probability nucleotide sequences to deal with suspected cross-contamination and a sequencing artifact. In a later analysis, a clonal expansion index was calculated for each public chain from normalized within-repertoire ranks of inferred template counts. In a later analysis, generation probabilities were computed with a VDJ recombination model fitted to out-of-frame rearrangements, and the resulting probabilities were checked against IGoR. In a later analysis, hypergeometric tests were used to score TCR-TCR, TCR-HLA and TCR-CMV co-occurrence, with a repertoire-size bias correction applied to TCR pairs. To estimate false discovery rates, a later analysis permuted the HLA or CMV assignments 20 times. In a later analysis, co-occurring TCRs were grouped using DBSCAN, and TCRdist sequence similarity was added for clustering within HLA-allele-positive subsets. Repertoires with fewer than 30,000 or more than 120,000 public chains were left out of co-occurrence clustering, as were several repertoires with anomalous nucleotide sharing. Sourced from immuneACCESS, this table was stored by TCRdb with only in-frame sequences that have V and J called. A share of the clones is absent; for the studies checked, an unresolved V gene accounts for under half, and the remainder has no known explanation. Clone size and the V and J calls come from that table; the DNA yielded D and trimming. A total of roughly 100,000 clones appear in this sample, more than 60% of them only once. About 2.3% of the sample rests with the top ten.

The cohort was made up of 666 healthy bone marrow donors. Cohort members were all nominally healthy when sampled, although unrecorded immune exposures were likely present. The donor tested CMV seronegative, placing the donor among the 300 to 450 seronegative members of the cohort. Every donor gave a peripheral blood sample, and the peripheral blood mononuclear cells from that sample were used for TCR beta sequencing. Genomic DNA extraction from the blood cell samples was performed with the Qiagen DNeasy Blood Extraction Kit. As encoded in the germline V gene, CDR1 is KGHSH while CDR2 is LQKENI. From the cysteine up to the phenylalanine, the CDR3 has a length of 17 residues. Just the 51-base CDR3 DNA is kept, in frame starting at base 1. Trimming takes 6 bases from V and 0 bases from J, and the germline ends sit 18 bases apart.

Sequenced: PBMCs. This receptor was obtained from a middle-aged man in good health and CMV-seronegative. Recombination joined TRBV18 with TRBJ1-3; the D segment cannot be called with confidence. The DNA reads as follows: TGTGCCAGCTCCCGTAGCGACGGACGCACCTCTGGAAACACCATATATTTT. Its protein reads: CASSRSDGRTSGNTIYF.